This T cell receptor (beta chain) was captured by sequencing in a study of blood T cell repertoires in COVID-19. Study as a whole: Acute and convalescent COVID-19 specimens originated in the United States, Italy and Spain. T cells, B-cell-depleted T cells, or PBMCs supplied cDNA or gDNA.

Authors' processing steps: Reference gene primer amplification gave estimated nucleated cell counts. Produced via immunoSEQ multiplex PCR; TCRdb's table is partial and in-frame only. The D gene and trimming were derived from the DNA, and the V and J assignments and clone size from that table. The sample lists approximately 200,000 clones; around 88% were seen once. V lost 5 bases, J lost 4 bases, and 5 bases stayed unmatched. Germline values: CDR1 MDHEN, CDR2 SYDVKM. CDR3 size: 15 residues. The chain is built from TRBV28 and TRBJ2-1; TRBD2 agrees at 10 bases. Specimen: peripheral blood. The receptor's source is a woman aged 25 to 45 with acute or convalescent COVID-19. CDR3 bases: TGTGCCAGCAGTCAAAAGCGGGAGGGTTACAATGAGCAGTTCTTC. It yields the protein CASSQKREGYNEQFF.